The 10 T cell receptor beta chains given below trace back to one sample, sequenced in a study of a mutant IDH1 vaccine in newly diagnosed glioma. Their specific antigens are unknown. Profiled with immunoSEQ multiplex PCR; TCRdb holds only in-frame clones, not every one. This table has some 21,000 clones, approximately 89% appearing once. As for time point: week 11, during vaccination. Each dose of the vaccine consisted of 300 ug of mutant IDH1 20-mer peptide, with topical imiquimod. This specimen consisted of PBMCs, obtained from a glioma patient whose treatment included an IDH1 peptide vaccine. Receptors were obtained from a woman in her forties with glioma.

The CDR3 sequence: CAISVLLGTEAFF. The CDR3 DNA is TGTGCCATCAGTGTACTTTTGGGTACTGAAGCTTTCTTT. The V gene is TRBV10-3, the J gene TRBJ1-1, with D uncertain. The CDR3 contains 13 residues. Germline CDR1 ENHRY, CDR2 SYGVKD. Trimming cost V 4 bases and J 5 bases, with 11 bases left between them.

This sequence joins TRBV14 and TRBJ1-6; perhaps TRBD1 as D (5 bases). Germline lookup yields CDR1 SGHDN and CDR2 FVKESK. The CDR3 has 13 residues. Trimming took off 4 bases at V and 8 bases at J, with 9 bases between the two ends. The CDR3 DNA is TGTGCCAGCAGCCCGACAGACTATTCACCCCTCCACTTT. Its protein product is CASSPTDYSPLHF.

The CDR3 sequence: CASSQGGQGANTEAFF. Here the CDR3 DNA reads TGTGCCAGCAGCCAGGGGGGACAGGGGGCGAACACTGAAGCTTTCTTT. This chain joins TRBV7-9 and TRBJ1-1; 12 positions agree with TRBD1. Germline V gene sequence: CDR1 SEHNR, CDR2 FQNEAQ (reference sequence). CDR3 length equals 16 residues. V shed 5 bases, J shed 1 base, and the junction held 5 bases outside the gene matches.

This CDR3 reads CASRDLYEQYF. The CDR3 DNA sequence: TGTGCCAGCAGGGATCTCTACGAGCAGTACTTC. J is TRBJ2-7 and V is TRBV2; no firm D call. This CDR3 contains 11 residues. Trimming left V 6 bases short and J 3 bases short, with 6 bases between. From germline, CDR1 is SNHLY and CDR2 FYNNEI.

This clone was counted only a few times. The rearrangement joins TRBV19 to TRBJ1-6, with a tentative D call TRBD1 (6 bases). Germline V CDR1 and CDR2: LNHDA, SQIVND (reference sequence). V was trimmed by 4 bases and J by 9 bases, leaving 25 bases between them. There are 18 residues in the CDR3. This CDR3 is CASSRGRPTGTTSSPLHF. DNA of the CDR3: TGTGCCAGTAGTAGGGGGCGCCCGACCGGGACCACGAGTTCACCCCTCCACTTT.

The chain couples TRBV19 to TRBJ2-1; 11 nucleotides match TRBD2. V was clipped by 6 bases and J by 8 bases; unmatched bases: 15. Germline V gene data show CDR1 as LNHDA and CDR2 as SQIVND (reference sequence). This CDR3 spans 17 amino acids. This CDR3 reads CASSQSPSGGPSDEQFF. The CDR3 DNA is TGTGCCAGTAGCCAATCCCCTAGCGGGGGGCCCTCCGATGAGCAGTTCTTC. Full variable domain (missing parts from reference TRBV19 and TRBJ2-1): DGGITQSPKYLFRKEGQNVTLSCEQNLNHDAMYWYRQDPGQGLRLIYYSQIVNDFQKGDIAEGYSVSREKKESFPLTVTSAQKNPTAFYLCASSQSPSGGPSDEQFFGPGTRLTVL.

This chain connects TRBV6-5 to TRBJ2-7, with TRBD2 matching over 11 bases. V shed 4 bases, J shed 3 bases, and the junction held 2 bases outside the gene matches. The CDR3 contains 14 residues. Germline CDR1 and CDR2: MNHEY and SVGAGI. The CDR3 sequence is CASSSTSGDYEQYF. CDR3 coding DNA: TGTGCCAGCAGTTCGACTAGCGGGGACTACGAGCAGTACTTC.

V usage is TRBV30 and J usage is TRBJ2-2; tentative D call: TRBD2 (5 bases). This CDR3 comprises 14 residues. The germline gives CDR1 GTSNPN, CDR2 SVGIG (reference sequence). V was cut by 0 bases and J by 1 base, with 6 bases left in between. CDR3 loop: CAWSVRGNTGELFF. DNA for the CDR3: TGTGCCTGGAGTGTACGGGGGAACACCGGGGAGCTGTTTTTT.

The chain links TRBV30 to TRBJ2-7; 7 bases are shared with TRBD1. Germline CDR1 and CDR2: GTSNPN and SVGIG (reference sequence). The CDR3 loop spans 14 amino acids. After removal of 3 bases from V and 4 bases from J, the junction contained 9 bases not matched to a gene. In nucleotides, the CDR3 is TGTGCCTGGAGACGGCCAGGGGGTAATTACGAGCAGTACTTC. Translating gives CAWRRPGGNYEQYF.

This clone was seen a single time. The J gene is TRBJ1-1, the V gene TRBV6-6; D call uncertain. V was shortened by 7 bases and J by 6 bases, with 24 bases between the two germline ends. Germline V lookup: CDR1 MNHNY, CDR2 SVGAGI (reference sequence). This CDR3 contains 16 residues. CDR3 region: CASTKEGPGLDPEAFF. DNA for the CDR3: TGTGCCAGCACTAAAGAGGGTCCCGGGTTGGACCCTGAAGCTTTCTTT.